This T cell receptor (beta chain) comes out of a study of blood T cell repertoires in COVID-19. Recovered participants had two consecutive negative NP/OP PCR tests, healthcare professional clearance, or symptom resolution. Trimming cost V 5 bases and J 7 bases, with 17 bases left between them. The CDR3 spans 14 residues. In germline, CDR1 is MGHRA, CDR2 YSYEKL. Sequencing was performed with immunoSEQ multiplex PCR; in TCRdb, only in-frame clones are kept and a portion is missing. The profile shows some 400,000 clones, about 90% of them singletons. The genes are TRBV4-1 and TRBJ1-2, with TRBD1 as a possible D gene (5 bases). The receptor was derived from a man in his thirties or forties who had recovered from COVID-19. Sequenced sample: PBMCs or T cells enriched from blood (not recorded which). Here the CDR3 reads CASSENQDQGGYTF. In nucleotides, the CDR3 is TGCGCCAGCAGCGAAAATCAAGACCAGGGTGGCTACACCTTC.